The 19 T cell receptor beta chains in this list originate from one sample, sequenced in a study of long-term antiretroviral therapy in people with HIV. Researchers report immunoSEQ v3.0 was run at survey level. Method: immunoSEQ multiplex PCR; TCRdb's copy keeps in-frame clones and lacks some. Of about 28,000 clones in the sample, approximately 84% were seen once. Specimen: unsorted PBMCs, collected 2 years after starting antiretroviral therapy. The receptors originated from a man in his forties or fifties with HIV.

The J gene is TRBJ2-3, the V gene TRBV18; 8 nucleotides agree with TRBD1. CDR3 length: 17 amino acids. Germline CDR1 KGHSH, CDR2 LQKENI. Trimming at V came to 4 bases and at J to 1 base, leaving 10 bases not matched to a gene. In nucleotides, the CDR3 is TGTGCCAGCTCACTAAAGTCAGGGGGCTTGGGCACAGATACGCAGTATTTT. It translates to CASSLKSGGLGTDTQYF.

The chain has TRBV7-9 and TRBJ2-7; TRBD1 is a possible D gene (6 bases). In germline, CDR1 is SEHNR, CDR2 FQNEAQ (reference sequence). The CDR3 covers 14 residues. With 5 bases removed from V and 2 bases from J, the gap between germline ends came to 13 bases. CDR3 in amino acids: CASSPGTTTYEQYF. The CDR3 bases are TGTGCCAGCAGCCCCGGGACAACTACCTACGAGCAGTACTTC.

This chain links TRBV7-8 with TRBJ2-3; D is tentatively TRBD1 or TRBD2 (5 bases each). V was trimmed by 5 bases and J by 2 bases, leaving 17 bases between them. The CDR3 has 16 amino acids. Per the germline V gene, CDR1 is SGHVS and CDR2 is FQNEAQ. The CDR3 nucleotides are TGTGCCAGCAGCCCCAGCCTGGGGGTAACCACAGATACGCAGTATTTT. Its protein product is CASSPSLGVTTDTQYF.

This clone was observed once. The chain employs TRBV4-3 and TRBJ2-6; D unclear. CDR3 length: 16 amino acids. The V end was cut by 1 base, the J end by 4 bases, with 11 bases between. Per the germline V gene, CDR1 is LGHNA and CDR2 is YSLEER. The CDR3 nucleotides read TGCGCCAGCAGCCAAGGTTGGCCGGGCGGGGCCAACGTCCTGACTTTC. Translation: CASSQGWPGGANVLTF.

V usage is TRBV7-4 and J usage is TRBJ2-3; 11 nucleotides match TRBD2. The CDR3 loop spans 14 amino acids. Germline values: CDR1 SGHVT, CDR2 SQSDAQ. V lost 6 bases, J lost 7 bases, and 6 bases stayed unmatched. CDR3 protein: CASRLLAGANTQYF. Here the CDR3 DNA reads TGTGCCAGCAGACTACTAGCGGGAGCAAATACGCAGTATTTT.

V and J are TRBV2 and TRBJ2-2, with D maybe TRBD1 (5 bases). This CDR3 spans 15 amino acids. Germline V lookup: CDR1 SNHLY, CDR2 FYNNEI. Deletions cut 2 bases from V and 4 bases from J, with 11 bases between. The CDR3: CASSETGHSTGELFF. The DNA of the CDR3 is TGTGCCAGCAGTGAAACTGGACACAGCACCGGGGAGCTGTTTTTT.

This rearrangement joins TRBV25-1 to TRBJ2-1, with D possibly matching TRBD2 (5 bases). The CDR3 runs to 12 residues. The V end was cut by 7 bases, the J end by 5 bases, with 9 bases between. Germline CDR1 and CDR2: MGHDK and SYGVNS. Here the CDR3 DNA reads TGTGCCAGCACGGGATCCCACAATGAGCAGTTCTTC. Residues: CASTGSHNEQFF. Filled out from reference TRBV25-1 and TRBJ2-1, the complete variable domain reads EADIYQTPRYLVIGTGKKITLECSQTMGHDKMYWYQQDPGMELHLIHYSYGVNSTEKGDLSSESTVSRIRTEHFPLTLESARPSHTSQYLCASTGSHNEQFFGPGTRLTVL.

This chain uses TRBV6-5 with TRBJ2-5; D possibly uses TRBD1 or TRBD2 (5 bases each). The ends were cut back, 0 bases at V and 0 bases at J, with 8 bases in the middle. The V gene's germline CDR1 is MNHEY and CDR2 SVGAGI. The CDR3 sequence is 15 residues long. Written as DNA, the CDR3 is TGTGCCAGCAGTTACTCGAGGGGCAACCAAGAGACCCAGTACTTC. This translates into CASSYSRGNQETQYF.

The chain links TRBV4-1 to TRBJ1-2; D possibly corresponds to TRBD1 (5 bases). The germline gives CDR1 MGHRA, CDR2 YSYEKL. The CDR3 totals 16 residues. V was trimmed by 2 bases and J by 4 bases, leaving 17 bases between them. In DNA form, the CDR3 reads TGCGCCAGCAGCCAAACTCTGAGAGGGGCCGGCTATGGCTACACCTTC. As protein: CASSQTLRGAGYGYTF.

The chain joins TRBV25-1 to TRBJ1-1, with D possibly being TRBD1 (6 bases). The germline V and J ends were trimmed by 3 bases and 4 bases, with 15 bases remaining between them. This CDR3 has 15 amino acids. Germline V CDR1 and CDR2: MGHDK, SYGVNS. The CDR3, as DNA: TGTGCCAGCAGTGACCCCAAGGGGGGGAGCACTGAAGCTTTCTTT. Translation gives CASSDPKGGSTEAFF.

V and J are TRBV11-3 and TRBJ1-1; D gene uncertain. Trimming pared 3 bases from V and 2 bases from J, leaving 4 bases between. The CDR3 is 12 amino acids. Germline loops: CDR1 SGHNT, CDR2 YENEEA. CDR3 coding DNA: TGTGCCAGCAGCTTCAGCAACACTGAAGCTTTCTTT. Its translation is CASSFSNTEAFF. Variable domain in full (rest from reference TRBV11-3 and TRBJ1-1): EAGVVQSPRYKIIEKKQPVAFWCNPISGHNTLYWYLQNLGQGPELLIRYENEEAVDDSQLPKDRFSAERLKGVDSTLKIQPAELGDSAVYLCASSFSNTEAFFGQGTRLTVV.

CDR3 residues: CASSPRTDYTGELFF. As DNA, the CDR3 is TGCGCCAGCAGCCCTCGGACAGACTACACCGGGGAGCTGTTTTTT. This chain links TRBV4-1 with TRBJ2-2; D possibly corresponds to TRBD1 (6 bases). Deletions cut 4 bases from V and 3 bases from J, with 12 bases between. Per germline, CDR1 MGHRA and CDR2 YSYEKL. The CDR3 contains 15 residues.

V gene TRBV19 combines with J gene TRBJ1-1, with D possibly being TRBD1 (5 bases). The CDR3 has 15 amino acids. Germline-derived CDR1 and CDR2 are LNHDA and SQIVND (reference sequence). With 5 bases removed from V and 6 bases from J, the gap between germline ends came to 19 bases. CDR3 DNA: TGTGCCAGTAGTGGGGGATGGCGGGGGGGAGCTGAAGCTTTCTTT. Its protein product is CASSGGWRGGAEAFF.

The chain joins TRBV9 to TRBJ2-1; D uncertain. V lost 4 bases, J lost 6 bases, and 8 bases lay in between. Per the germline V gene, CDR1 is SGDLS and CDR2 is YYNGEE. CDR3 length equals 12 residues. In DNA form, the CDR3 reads TGTGCCAGCAGCAGGGCCTTCAATGAGCAGTTCTTC. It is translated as CASSRAFNEQFF.

CDR3 DNA: TGTGCCAGCAGTCCCGGTTCTGCCGGCACCGGGGAGCTGTTTTTT. Translation: CASSPGSAGTGELFF. The V call is TRBV6-4, the J call TRBJ2-2; unclear D gene. V gave up 5 bases and J gave up 4 bases, with 14 bases separating them. The CDR3 runs to 15 residues. In germline, CDR1 is MRHNA, CDR2 SNTAGT.

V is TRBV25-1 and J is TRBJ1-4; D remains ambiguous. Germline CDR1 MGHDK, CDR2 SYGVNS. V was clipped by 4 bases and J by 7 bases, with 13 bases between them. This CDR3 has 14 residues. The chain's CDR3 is CASSVDLVGEKLFF. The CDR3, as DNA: TGTGCCAGCAGTGTGGACCTCGTGGGTGAAAAACTGTTTTTT.

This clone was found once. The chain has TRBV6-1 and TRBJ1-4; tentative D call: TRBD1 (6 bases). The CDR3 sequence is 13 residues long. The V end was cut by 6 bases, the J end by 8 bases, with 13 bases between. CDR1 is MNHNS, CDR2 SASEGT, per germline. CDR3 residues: CASSQGMREKLFF. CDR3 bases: TGTGCCAGCAGCCAGGGGATGCGAGAAAAACTGTTTTTT.

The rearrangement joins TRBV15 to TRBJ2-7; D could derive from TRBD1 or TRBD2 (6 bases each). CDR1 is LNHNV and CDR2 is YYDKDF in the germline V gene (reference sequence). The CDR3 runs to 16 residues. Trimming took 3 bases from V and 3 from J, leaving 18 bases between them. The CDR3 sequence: CATSSSNRDFLYEQYF. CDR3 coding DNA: TGTGCCACCAGCAGTTCTAACAGGGACTTCCTCTACGAGCAGTACTTC.

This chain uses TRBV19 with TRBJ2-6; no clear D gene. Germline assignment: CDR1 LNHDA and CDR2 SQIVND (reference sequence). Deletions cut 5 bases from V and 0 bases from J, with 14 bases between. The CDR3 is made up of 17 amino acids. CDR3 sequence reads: CASSAIQARSGANVLTF. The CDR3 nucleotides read TGTGCCAGTAGTGCCATTCAGGCTCGCTCTGGGGCCAACGTCCTGACTTTC.